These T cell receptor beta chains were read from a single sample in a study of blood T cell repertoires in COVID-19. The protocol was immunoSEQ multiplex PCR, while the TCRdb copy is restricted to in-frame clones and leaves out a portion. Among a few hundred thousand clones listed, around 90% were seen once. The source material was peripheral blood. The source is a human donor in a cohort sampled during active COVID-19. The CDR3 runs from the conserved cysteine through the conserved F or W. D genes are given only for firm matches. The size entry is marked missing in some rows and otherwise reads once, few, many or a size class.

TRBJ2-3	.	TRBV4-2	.	TGTGCCAGCAGCCATGGGACTGAGGGAACAGATACGCAGTATTTT	CASSHGTEGTDTQYF
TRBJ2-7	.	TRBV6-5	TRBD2	TGTGCCAGCAGTAATTTAGCGGGCGCCATCGAGCAGTACTTC	CASSNLAGAIEQYF
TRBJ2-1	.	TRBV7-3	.	TGTGCCAGCAGCTTTCCCTTCCCCAATGAGCAGTTCTTC	CASSFPFPNEQFF
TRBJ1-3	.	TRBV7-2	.	TGTGCCAGCAGTCCACGGTCGGGGACTGGAAACACCATATATTTT	CASSPRSGTGNTIYF
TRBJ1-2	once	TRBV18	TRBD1	TGTGCCAGCTCACCACGTGGCAGGGGGGAAGTGGACTATGGCTACACCTTC	CASSPRGRGEVDYGYTF
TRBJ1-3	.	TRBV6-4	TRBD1	TGTGCCAGCACCTACGGGGACCAGGGGGCTGGAAACACCATATATTTT	CASTYGDQGAGNTIYF
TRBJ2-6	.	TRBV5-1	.	TGCGCCAGCAGCTTCACAAGCTCTGGGGCCAACGTCCTGACTTTC	CASSFTSSGANVLTF
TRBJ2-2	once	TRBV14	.	TGTGCCAGCAGCCAAGATCGTGGCGGTAACACCGGGGAGCTGTTTTTT	CASSQDRGGNTGELFF
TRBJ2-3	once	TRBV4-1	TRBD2	TGCGCCAGCAGCCAGCCTCTAGCGGGAGGACCAGATACGCAGTATTTT	CASSQPLAGGPDTQYF
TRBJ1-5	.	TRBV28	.	TGTGCCAGCAGTTTGGCCCCCCCTGCAGGGGTGATGCATTTT	CASSLAPPAGVMHF
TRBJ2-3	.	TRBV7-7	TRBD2	TGTGCCAGCAGCCCCAGCGGGGGAGATACGCAGTATTTT	CASSPSGGDTQYF
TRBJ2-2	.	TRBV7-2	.	TGTGCCAGCAGCTTTACGAGAGTCGGGGAGCTGTTTTTT	CASSFTRVGELFF
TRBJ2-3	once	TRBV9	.	TGTGCCAGCAGCGCGGGACTTCGAGCTGATACGCAGTATTTT	CASSAGLRADTQYF